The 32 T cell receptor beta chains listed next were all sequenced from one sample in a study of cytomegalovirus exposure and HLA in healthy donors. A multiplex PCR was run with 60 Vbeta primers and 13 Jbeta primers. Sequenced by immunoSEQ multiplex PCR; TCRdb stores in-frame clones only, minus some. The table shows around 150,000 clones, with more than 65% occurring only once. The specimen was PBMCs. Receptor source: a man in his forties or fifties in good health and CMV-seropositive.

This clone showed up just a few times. In DNA form, the CDR3 reads TGTGCCAGCACCTCACAGGGGGCGAGGACTGAAGCTTTCTTT. Amino acids: CASTSQGARTEAFF. This chain connects TRBV6-5 to TRBJ1-1; 9 bases are a match to TRBD1. CDR3 size: 14 residues. Losses at the gene ends were 7 bases for V and 5 bases for J; bases not matched to a gene: 8. Germline CDR1 MNHEY, CDR2 SVGAGI.

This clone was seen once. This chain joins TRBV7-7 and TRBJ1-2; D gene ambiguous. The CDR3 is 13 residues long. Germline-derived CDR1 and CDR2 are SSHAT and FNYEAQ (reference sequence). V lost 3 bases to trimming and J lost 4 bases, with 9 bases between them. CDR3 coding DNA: TGTGCCAGCAGCTTCTTACGGAGCTATGGCTACACCTTC. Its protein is CASSFLRSYGYTF. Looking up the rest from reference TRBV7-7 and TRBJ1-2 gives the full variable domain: GAGVSQSPRYKVTKRGQDVTLRCDPISSHATLYWYQQALGQGPEFLTYFNYEAQPDKSGLPSDRFSAERPEGSISTLTIQRTEQRDSAMYRCASSFLRSYGYTFGSGTRLTVV.

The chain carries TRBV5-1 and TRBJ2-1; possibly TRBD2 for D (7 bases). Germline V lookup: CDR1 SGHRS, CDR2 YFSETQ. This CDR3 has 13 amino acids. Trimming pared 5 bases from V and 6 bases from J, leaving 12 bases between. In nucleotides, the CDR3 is TGCGCCAGCAGACACGGGGGGCCCAATGAGCAGTTCTTC. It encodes CASRHGGPNEQFF.

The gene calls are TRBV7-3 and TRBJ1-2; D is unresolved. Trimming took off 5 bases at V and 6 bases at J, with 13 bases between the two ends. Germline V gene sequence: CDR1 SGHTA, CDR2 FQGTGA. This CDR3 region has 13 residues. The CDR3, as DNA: TGTGCCAGCAGCCCCTCCGGAGGGAATGGCTACACCTTC. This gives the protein CASSPSGGNGYTF.

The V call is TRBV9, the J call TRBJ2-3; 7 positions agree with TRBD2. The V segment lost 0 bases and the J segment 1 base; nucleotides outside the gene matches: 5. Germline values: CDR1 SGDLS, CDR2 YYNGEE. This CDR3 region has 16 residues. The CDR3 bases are TGTGCCAGCAGCGTAGATGTGGGAGGGGGCACAGATACGCAGTATTTT. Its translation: CASSVDVGGGTDTQYF.

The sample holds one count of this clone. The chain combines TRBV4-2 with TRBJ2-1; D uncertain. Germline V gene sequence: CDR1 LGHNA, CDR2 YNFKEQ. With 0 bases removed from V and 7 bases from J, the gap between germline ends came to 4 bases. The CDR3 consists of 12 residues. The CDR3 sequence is CASSQDRNEQFF. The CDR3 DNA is TGTGCCAGCAGCCAAGATAGAAATGAGCAGTTCTTC.

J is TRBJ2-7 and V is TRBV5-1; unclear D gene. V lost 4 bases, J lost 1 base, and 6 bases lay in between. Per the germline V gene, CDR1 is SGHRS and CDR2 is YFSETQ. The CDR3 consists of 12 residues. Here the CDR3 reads CASSVESYEQYF. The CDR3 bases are TGCGCCAGCAGCGTCGAGTCCTACGAGCAGTACTTC.

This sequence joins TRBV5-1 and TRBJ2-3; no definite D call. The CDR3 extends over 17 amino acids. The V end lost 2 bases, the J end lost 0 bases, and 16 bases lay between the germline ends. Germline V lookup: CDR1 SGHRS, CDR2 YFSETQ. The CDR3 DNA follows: TGCGCCAGCAGCTTCACGGGTTGGCTGCCTAGCACAGATACGCAGTATTTT. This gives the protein CASSFTGWLPSTDTQYF.

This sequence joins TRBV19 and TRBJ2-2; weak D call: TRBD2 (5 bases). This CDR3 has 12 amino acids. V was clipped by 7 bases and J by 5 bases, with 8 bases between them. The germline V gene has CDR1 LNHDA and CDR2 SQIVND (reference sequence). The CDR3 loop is CASKRATGELFF. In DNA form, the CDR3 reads TGTGCCAGTAAGAGGGCAACCGGGGAGCTGTTTTTT. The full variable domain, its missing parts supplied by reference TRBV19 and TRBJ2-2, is DGGITQSPKYLFRKEGQNVTLSCEQNLNHDAMYWYRQDPGQGLRLIYYSQIVNDFQKGDIAEGYSVSREKKESFPLTVTSAQKNPTAFYLCASKRATGELFFGEGSRLTVL.

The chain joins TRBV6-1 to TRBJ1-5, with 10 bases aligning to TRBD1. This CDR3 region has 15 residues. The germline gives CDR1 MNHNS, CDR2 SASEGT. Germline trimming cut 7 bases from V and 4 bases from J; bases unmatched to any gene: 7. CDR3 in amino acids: CASTLDRGVNQPQHF. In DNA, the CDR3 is TGTGCCAGCACCCTGGACAGGGGGGTAAATCAGCCCCAGCATTTT.

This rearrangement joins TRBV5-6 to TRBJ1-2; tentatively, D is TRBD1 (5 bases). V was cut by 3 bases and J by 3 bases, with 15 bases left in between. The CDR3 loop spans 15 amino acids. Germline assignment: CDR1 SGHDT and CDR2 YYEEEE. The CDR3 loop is CASSSGGYGDYGYTF. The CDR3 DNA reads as TGTGCCAGCAGCTCGGGGGGATATGGGGACTATGGCTACACCTTC.

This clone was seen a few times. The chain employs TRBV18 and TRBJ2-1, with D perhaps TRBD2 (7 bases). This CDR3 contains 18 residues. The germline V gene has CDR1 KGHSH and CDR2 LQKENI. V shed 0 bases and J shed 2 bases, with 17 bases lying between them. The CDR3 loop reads CASSPPGGGGSPYNEQFF. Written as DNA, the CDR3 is TGTGCCAGCTCACCACCGGGGGGCGGCGGGAGTCCCTACAATGAGCAGTTCTTC.

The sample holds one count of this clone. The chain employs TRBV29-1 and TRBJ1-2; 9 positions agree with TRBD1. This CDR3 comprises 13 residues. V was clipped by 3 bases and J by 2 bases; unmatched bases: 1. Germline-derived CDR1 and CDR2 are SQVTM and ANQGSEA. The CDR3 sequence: CSVDGTGNYGYTF. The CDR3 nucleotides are TGCAGCGTTGACGGGACAGGGAACTATGGCTACACCTTC.

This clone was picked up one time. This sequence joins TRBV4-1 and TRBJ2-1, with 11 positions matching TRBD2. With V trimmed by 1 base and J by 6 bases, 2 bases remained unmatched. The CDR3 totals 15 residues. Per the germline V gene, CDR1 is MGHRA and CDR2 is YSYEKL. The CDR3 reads CASSQGSGRANEQFF. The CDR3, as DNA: TGCGCCAGCAGCCAAGGTAGCGGGAGGGCCAATGAGCAGTTCTTC.

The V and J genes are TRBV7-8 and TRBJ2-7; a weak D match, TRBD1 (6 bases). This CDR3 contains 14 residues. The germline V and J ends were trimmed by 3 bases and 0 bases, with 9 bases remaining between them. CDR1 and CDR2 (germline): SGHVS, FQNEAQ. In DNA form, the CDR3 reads TGTGCCAGCAGCTTCCAGACAGGCTCCTACGAGCAGTACGTC. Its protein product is CASSFQTGSYEQYV.

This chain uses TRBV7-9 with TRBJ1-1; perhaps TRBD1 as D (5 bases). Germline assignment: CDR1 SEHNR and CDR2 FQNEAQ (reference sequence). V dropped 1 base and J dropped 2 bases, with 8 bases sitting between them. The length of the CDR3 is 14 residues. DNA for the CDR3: TGTGCCAGCAGCTTAGGGGACTATAACACTGAAGCTTTCTTT. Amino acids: CASSLGDYNTEAFF.

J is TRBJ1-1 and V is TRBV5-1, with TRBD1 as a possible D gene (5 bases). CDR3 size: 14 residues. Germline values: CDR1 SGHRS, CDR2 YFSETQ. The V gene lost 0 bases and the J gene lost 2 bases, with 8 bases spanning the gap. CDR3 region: CASSLAGGNTEAFF. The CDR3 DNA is TGCGCCAGCAGCTTGGCCGGGGGTAACACTGAAGCTTTCTTT. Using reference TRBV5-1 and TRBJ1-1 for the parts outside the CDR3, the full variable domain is KAGVTQTPRYLIKTRGQQVTLSCSPISGHRSVSWYQQTPGQGLQFLFEYFSETQRNKGNFPGRFSGRQFSNSRSEMNVSTLELGDSALYLCASSLAGGNTEAFFGQGTRLTVV.

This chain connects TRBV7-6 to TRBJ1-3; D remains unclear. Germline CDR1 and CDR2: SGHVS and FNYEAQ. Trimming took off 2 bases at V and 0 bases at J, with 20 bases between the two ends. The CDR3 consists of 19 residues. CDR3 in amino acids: CASSLNAGFGKSSGNTIYF. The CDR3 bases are TGTGCCAGCAGCTTAAATGCGGGTTTCGGGAAAAGCTCTGGAAACACCATATATTTT. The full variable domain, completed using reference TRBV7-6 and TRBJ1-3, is GAGVSQSPRYKVTKRGQDVALRCDPISGHVSLYWYRQALGQGPEFLTYFNYEAQQDKSGLPNDRFSAERPEGSISTLTIQRTEQRDSAMYRCASSLNAGFGKSSGNTIYFGEGSWLTVV.

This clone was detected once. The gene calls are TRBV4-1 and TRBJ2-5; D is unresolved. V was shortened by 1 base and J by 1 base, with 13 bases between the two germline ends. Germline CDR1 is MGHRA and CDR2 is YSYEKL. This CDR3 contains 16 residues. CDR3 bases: TGCGCCAGCAGCCAAGTGGCGGAAGTCCTCCAAGAGACCCAGTACTTC. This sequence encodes CASSQVAEVLQETQYF.

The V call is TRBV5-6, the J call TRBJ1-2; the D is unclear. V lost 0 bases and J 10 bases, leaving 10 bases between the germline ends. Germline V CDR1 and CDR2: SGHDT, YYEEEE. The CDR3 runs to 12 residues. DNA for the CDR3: TGTGCCAGCAGCTTGGGAGAAGTCGCCTACACCTTC. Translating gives CASSLGEVAYTF.

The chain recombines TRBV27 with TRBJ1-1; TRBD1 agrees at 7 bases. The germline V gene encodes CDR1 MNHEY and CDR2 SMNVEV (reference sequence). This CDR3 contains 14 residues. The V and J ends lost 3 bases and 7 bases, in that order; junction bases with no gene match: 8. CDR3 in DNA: TGTGCCAGCAGTTTCACTCCCGGGACAGATGAAGCTTTCTTT. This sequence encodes CASSFTPGTDEAFF.

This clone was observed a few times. The CDR3 loop is CASSQGSGTSAYF. The CDR3 DNA sequence: TGCGCCAGCAGCCAAGGATCCGGGACTAGCGCCTACTTC. The V call is TRBV4-1, the J call TRBJ2-5; 10 bases line up with TRBD2. This CDR3 has 13 residues. With V trimmed by 1 base and J by 14 bases, 7 bases remained unmatched. Germline CDR1 reads MGHRA; CDR2 reads YSYEKL.

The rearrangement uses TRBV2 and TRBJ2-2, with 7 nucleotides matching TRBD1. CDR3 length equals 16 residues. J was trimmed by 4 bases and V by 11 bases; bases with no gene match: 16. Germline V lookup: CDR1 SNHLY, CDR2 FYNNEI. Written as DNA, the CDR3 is TGTGCCCACAAAAGAGCCGGGACAGTAGGCACCGGGGAGCTGTTTTTT. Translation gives CAHKRAGTVGTGELFF.

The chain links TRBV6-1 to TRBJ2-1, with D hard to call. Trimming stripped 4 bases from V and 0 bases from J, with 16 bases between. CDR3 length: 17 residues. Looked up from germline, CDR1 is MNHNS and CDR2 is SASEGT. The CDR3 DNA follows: TGTGCCAGCAGTGTTGGAGAAATTTCCTCCTCCTACAATGAGCAGTTCTTC. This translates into CASSVGEISSSYNEQFF.

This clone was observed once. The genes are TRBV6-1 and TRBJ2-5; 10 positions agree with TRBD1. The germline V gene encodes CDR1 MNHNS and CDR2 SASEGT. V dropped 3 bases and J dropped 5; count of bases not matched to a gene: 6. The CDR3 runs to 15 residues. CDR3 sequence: CASSDLGTGVETQYF. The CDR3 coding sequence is TGTGCCAGCAGTGACCTCGGGACAGGGGTGGAGACCCAGTACTTC.

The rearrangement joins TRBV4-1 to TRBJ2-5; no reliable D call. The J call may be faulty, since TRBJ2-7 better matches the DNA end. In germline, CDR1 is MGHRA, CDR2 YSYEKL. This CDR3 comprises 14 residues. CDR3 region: CASSQGASTYEQYF. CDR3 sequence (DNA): TGCGCCAGCAGCCAAGGGGCGAGCACTTACGAGCAGTACTTC.

CDR3 in DNA: TGTGCCAGCAGCGAAGGCGGTTCTAGCACAGATACGCAGTATTTT. It is translated as CASSEGGSSTDTQYF. The rearrangement links TRBV9 to TRBJ2-3; unclear D gene. Between the trimmed V and J ends, which lost 3 bases and 0 bases, there was a span of 11 bases. Germline values: CDR1 SGDLS, CDR2 YYNGEE. This CDR3 has 15 amino acids.

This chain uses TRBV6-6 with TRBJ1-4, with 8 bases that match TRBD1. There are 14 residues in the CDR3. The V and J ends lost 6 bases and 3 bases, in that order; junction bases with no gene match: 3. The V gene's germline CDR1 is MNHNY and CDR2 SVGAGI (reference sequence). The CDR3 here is CASSRTGPNEKLFF. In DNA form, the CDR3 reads TGTGCCAGCAGCCGGACAGGGCCTAATGAAAAACTGTTTTTT.

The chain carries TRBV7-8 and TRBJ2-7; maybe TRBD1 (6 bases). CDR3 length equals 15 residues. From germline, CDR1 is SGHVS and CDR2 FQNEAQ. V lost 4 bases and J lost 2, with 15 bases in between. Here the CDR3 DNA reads TGTGCCAGCAGCTCACAGGGACCGACCACCTACGAGCAGTACTTC. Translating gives CASSSQGPTTYEQYF.

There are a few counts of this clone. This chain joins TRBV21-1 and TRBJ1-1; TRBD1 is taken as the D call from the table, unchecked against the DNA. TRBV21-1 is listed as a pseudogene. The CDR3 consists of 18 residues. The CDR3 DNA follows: TGTGCCAGCAGCAAAGCGCCCATCGGGACAGGGACGAACACTGAAGCTTTCTTT. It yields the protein CASSKAPIGTGTNTEAFF.

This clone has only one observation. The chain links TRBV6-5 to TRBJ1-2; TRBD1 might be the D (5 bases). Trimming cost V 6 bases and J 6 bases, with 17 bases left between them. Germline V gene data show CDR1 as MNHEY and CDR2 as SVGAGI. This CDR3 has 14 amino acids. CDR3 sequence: CASSPRQGSNGYTF. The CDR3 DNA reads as TGTGCCAGCAGCCCACGGCAGGGATCCAATGGCTACACCTTC.

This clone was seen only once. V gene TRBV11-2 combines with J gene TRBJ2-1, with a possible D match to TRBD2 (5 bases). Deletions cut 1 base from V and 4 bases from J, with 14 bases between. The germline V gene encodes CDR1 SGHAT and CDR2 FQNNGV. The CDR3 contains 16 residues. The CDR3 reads CASSLVKEQRYNEQFF. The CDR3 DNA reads TGTGCCAGCAGCTTAGTAAAGGAGCAGCGGTACAATGAGCAGTTCTTC.